This T cell receptor beta chain was captured by sequencing in a study of T-cell memory formation after mild COVID-19. The study, taken as a whole, reports: A second wave expanding day 15 to 37 was CD4+-biased; contracting clones were balanced. Mostly located in CM and EM were contracting CD4+ clones, with contracting CD8+ clones located in EMRA. A subset of responding clones appeared in pre-infection memory, suggesting cross-reactive memory joined.

This clonotype was seen a handful of times. What it binds is unknown. Libraries for TCRalpha and TCRbeta carried sample barcodes and unique molecular identifiers via 5'RACE. TCRdb called the 5' RACE reads again in MiXCR, with one record for every CDR3 protein. Of roughly 220,000 distinct CDR3 sequences in the sample, over 9.5% were seen once. This CDR3 has 13 residues. Trimming left V 3 bases short and J 6 bases short, with 12 bases between. The germline gives CDR1 SGHTA, CDR2 FQGNSA. The clonotype comes from a man between 18 and 29 years old who had mild COVID-19 (a few samples of this study predate the infection). Cell type and time point are not known. The sample was PBMCs or a T cell subset sorted from them (not recorded which). This chain joins TRBV7-2 and TRBJ2-7; TRBD1 might be the D (6 bases). CDR3 amino acids: CASSLAQGAEQYF. The CDR3 coding sequence is TGTGCCAGCAGCTTGGCACAGGGAGCCGAGCAGTACTTC.